Presented here are 20 T cell receptor beta chains from one specimen sequenced in a study of somatic mutations in cytotoxic T cells in rheumatoid arthritis. Generated by immunoSEQ multiplex PCR, the TCRdb table keeps only in-frame clones and is missing some. This repertoire shows approximately 18,000 clones, over 70% found once; its top ten account for approximately 5%. The sample comprised CD8+ T cells sorted from blood. The source is a man in his 60s in good health.

The chain employs TRBV27 and TRBJ1-2; 7 nucleotides match TRBD1. The V and J ends lost 5 bases and 0 bases, in that order; junction bases with no gene match: 9. CDR1 MNHEY and CDR2 SMNVEV come from the germline V gene (reference sequence). CDR3 length: 16 residues. The CDR3, as DNA: TGTGCCAGCAGTAGAGGACAGGCATTAGCTAACTATGGCTACACCTTC. It encodes CASSRGQALANYGYTF.

This clone was seen a few times. The J gene is TRBJ2-3, the V gene TRBV11-3; 9 nucleotides line up with TRBD2. Germline CDR1 and CDR2: SGHNT and YENEEA. The J segment lost 6 bases and the V segment lost 8 bases, leaving 9 bases of the junction unmatched. The CDR3 length is 14 residues. Here the CDR3 DNA reads TGTGCCAGCCGTGCGGGAGGGCCCTCGGATACGCAGTATTTT. Translation: CASRAGGPSDTQYF. The entire variable domain, with the rest obtained from reference TRBV11-3 and TRBJ2-3, is as follows: EAGVVQSPRYKIIEKKQPVAFWCNPISGHNTLYWYLQNLGQGPELLIRYENEEAVDDSQLPKDRFSAERLKGVDSTLKIQPAELGDSAVYLCASRAGGPSDTQYFGPGTRLTVL.

This clone has only a few counts. The J gene is TRBJ1-1, the V gene TRBV29-1; tentative D call: TRBD1 (6 bases). The V end was cut by 5 bases, the J end by 1 base, with 14 bases between. The CDR3 spans 14 residues. Germline CDR1 is SQVTM and CDR2 is ANQGSEA. The CDR3 spells CSVRTGMANTEAFF. CDR3 sequence (DNA): TGCAGCGTTAGAACAGGGATGGCGAACACTGAAGCTTTCTTT.

The CDR3 loop reads CSVDGLAGGPETQYF. CDR3 in DNA: TGCAGCGTTGATGGACTAGCGGGAGGACCAGAGACCCAGTACTTC. The rearrangement links TRBV29-1 to TRBJ2-5; 14 bases map to TRBD2. Losses at the gene ends were 3 bases for V and 4 bases for J; bases not matched to a gene: 4. The CDR3 runs 15 residues. CDR1 SQVTM and CDR2 ANQGSEA come from the germline V gene.

V and J are TRBV7-8 and TRBJ2-7; 14 bases line up with TRBD2. The length of the CDR3 is 16 residues. Germline CDR1 is SGHVS and CDR2 is FQNEAQ. V dropped 5 bases and J dropped 1; count of bases not matched to a gene: 4. The DNA of the CDR3 is TGTGCCAGCAGCCCGCGGACTAGCGGGGGGTCCTACGAGCAGTACTTC. Translation: CASSPRTSGGSYEQYF.

The chain combines TRBV6-5 with TRBJ2-3; 7 bases map to TRBD1. CDR1 is MNHEY and CDR2 is SVGAGI in the germline V gene. There are 16 residues in the CDR3. Losses at the gene ends were 4 bases for V and 3 bases for J; bases not matched to a gene: 10. CDR3 nucleotides: TGTGCCAGCAGTTCCCGGGCAGGGGGAGAAACAGATACGCAGTATTTT. Its protein product is CASSSRAGGETDTQYF.

The chain joins TRBV27 to TRBJ2-7; 10 bases match TRBD1. In germline, CDR1 is MNHEY, CDR2 SMNVEV (reference sequence). The CDR3 length is 14 residues. With V trimmed by 3 bases and J by 7 bases, 6 bases remained unmatched. The chain's CDR3 is CASSFFGTGVEQYF. CDR3 coding DNA: TGTGCCAGCAGTTTTTTTGGGACAGGGGTTGAGCAGTACTTC.

V gene TRBV11-2 combines with J gene TRBJ1-4, with 7 nucleotides matching TRBD1. The CDR3 has 15 residues. Per germline, CDR1 SGHAT and CDR2 FQNNGV. Trimming cost V 5 bases and J 3 bases; bases outside gene matches: 6. In DNA, the CDR3 is TGTGCCAGCAGCCTAGGACAGGTGGCTAATGAAAAACTGTTTTTT. Amino acids: CASSLGQVANEKLFF.

CDR3: CASSPDRTYEQYF. The CDR3 DNA reads as TGTGCCAGCAGCCCGGACAGAACCTACGAGCAGTACTTC. The chain carries TRBV5-4 and TRBJ2-7; tentative D call: TRBD1 (6 bases). The ends were cut back, 4 bases at V and 2 bases at J, with 10 bases in the middle. From germline, CDR1 is SGHNT and CDR2 YYREEE (reference sequence). The CDR3 is 13 amino acids. The full variable domain, its missing parts supplied by reference TRBV5-4 and TRBJ2-7, is ETGVTQSPTHLIKTRGQQVTLRCSSQSGHNTVSWYQQALGQGPQFIFQYYREEENGRGNFPPRFSGLQFPNYSSELNVNALELDDSALYLCASSPDRTYEQYFGPGTRLTVT.

This clone was detected only a few times. The chain employs TRBV6-5 and TRBJ1-3; maybe TRBD1 (5 bases). The CDR3 consists of 14 residues. Trimming pared 10 bases from V and 0 bases from J, leaving 13 bases between. The germline V gene encodes CDR1 MNHEY and CDR2 SVGAGI. The CDR3 DNA is TGTGCCACCGGACGGGACTCCTCTGGAAACACCATATATTTT. Translated: CATGRDSSGNTIYF.

The rearrangement uses TRBV7-9 and TRBJ2-3; D not certain. Germline values: CDR1 SEHNR, CDR2 FQNEAQ (reference sequence). This CDR3 comprises 15 residues. V was clipped by 5 bases and J by 1 base, with 13 bases between them. The CDR3 sequence is CASSRSGSGTDTQYF. The DNA for the CDR3 is TGTGCCAGCAGCCGGTCCGGTTCGGGCACAGATACGCAGTATTTT. The whole variable domain, remainder taken from reference TRBV7-9 and TRBJ2-3, is DTGVSQNPRHKITKRGQNVTFRCDPISEHNRLYWYRQTLGQGPEFLTYFQNEAQLEKSRLLSDRFSAERPKGSFSTLEIQRTEQGDSAMYLCASSRSGSGTDTQYFGPGTRLTVL.

The chain employs TRBV7-9 and TRBJ1-4; possible D gene TRBD1, 6 bases. The CDR3 is made up of 14 amino acids. Trimming removed 10 bases from V and 4 bases from J, with 16 bases in between. Per the germline V gene, CDR1 is SEHNR and CDR2 is FQNEAQ (reference sequence). The CDR3 DNA reads as TGTGCCACACAGGAACAGGGCCATAATGAAAAACTGTTTTTT. Amino acid sequence: CATQEQGHNEKLFF.

The chain couples TRBV13 to TRBJ2-7, with no clear D. The V gene's germline CDR1 is PRHDT and CDR2 FYEKMQ (reference sequence). With 4 bases removed from V and 2 bases from J, the gap between germline ends came to 12 bases. There are 14 residues in the CDR3. CDR3 coding DNA: TGTGCCAGCAGCTCGTCTTACAGCCCCTACGAGCAGTACTTC. It encodes CASSSSYSPYEQYF.

This chain joins TRBV11-2 and TRBJ2-1, with D maybe TRBD2 (5 bases). The length of the CDR3 is 13 residues. V was shortened by 6 bases and J by 5 bases, with 11 bases between the two germline ends. The germline V gene has CDR1 SGHAT and CDR2 FQNNGV. The DNA for the CDR3 is TGTGCCAGCAGACCGAACGGGGACAATGAGCAGTTCTTC. It yields the protein CASRPNGDNEQFF.

The gene calls are TRBV7-9 and TRBJ2-1; D not certain. The CDR3 has 18 residues. The germline CDR1 and CDR2 sequences are SEHNR and FQNEAQ (reference sequence). V was cut by 0 bases and J by 0 bases, with 15 bases left in between. Written as DNA, the CDR3 is TGTGCCAGCAGCTTAGCCCGCGCTGCGTTGAGCTCCTACAATGAGCAGTTCTTC. Protein product: CASSLARAALSSYNEQFF.

The J gene is TRBJ2-1, the V gene TRBV7-2; 7 nucleotides line up with TRBD2. The germline V gene has CDR1 SGHTA and CDR2 FQGNSA. This CDR3 comprises 15 residues. The V segment lost 1 base and the J segment 2 bases; nucleotides outside the gene matches: 2. CDR3 nucleotide sequence: TGTGCCAGCAGCTTAGACGGGGGGACCTACAATGAGCAGTTCTTC. This gives the protein CASSLDGGTYNEQFF.

In the case of this clone: The junction shows a germline mismatch at one end, possibly a read error. The same CDR3 can be traced to other DNA sequences in this sample. The chain recombines TRBV9 with TRBJ1-1; D perhaps matches TRBD1 (6 bases). Looked up from germline, CDR1 is SGDLS and CDR2 is YYNGEE. This CDR3 has 14 residues. This chain's CDR3 is CASSVRTVDTEAFF. As DNA, the CDR3 is TGCGCCAGCAGCGTAAGGACAGTTGACACTGAAGCTTTCTTT.

This clone was seen only once. The rearrangement uses TRBV5-5 and TRBJ1-5, with D possibly TRBD1 on 5 matching bases. This CDR3 has 15 residues. The germline V gene encodes CDR1 SGHKS and CDR2 YYEKEE (reference sequence). The germline V and J ends were trimmed by 1 base and 3 bases, with 11 bases remaining between them. The CDR3 DNA sequence: TGTGCCAGCAGCTTGAACGCAGGGATCAATCAGCCCCAGCATTTT. Translated: CASSLNAGINQPQHF.

The rearrangement uses TRBV4-1 and TRBJ2-5; D might be TRBD1 (5 bases). This CDR3 is built from 13 residues. The V end lost 0 bases, the J end lost 6 bases, and 8 bases lay between the germline ends. Germline V lookup: CDR1 MGHRA, CDR2 YSYEKL. CDR3 amino acids: CASSQERGQTQYF. In DNA form, the CDR3 reads TGCGCCAGCAGCCAAGAAAGGGGCCAGACCCAGTACTTC.

In this sample, this clone is medium-sized (0.01 to 0.1%). V gene TRBV19 combines with J gene TRBJ2-7; TRBD2 matches 8 bases. Germline-derived CDR1 and CDR2 are LNHDA and SQIVND (reference sequence). The V segment lost 10 bases and the J segment 5 bases; nucleotides outside the gene matches: 10. This CDR3 spans 13 amino acids. The CDR3 bases are TGTGCCACATCAAGCGGGAGAAGGCACGAGCAGTACTTC. Residues: CATSSGRRHEQYF.